This entry lists 22 T cell receptor beta chains sequenced from one sample in a study of T cell responses to AZD1222 COVID-19 vaccine. The protocol was immunoSEQ multiplex PCR, while the TCRdb copy is restricted to in-frame clones and leaves out a portion. The sample includes over 100,000 clones, 88% seen only once; the top ten take more than 6.5%. Sequenced here: peripheral blood, sampled on day 0 of AZD1222 vaccination. The receptors shown here come from an adult in good health.

The rearrangement links TRBV25-1 to TRBJ2-7, with 7 bases lining up with TRBD1. V was pared by 5 bases and J by 4 bases, with 11 bases of the junction left unmatched. The CDR3 spans 15 residues. The germline gives CDR1 MGHDK, CDR2 SYGVNS. The CDR3 spells CASSPVGQKGYEQYF. In DNA, the CDR3 is TGTGCCAGCAGTCCGGTGGGACAGAAAGGGTACGAGCAGTACTTC.

The chain has TRBV5-1 and TRBJ1-4; 8 nucleotides line up with TRBD1. CDR1 and CDR2 from the germline V gene are SGHRS and YFSETQ. The J segment lost 5 bases and the V segment lost 6 bases, leaving 3 bases of the junction unmatched. The CDR3 consists of 13 residues. The CDR3 is CASNTGGNEKLFF. CDR3 DNA: TGCGCCAGCAATACAGGGGGAAATGAAAAACTGTTTTTT.

The chain combines TRBV6-5 with TRBJ2-5, with 11 bases fitting TRBD2. Germline lookup yields CDR1 MNHEY and CDR2 SVGAGI. The V gene end was trimmed by 7 bases and the J gene end by 4 bases; junction bases not matched to a gene: 8. There are 15 residues in the CDR3. The CDR3 is CASIPSGGPGETQYF. The CDR3 region has the DNA TGTGCCAGCATCCCTAGCGGGGGGCCTGGAGAGACCCAGTACTTC.

CDR3 DNA sequence: TGCAGTGCTAGTTCTAGCGGGAGCACTGAGCAGTTCTTC. Residues: CSASSSGSTEQFF. V gene TRBV20-1 combines with J gene TRBJ2-1; TRBD2 agrees at 10 bases. CDR1 and CDR2 (germline): DFQATT, SNEGSKA (reference sequence). The J segment lost 9 bases and the V segment lost 3 bases, leaving 5 bases of the junction unmatched. The CDR3 has 13 amino acids.

V and J are TRBV28 and TRBJ2-7; D uncertain. Germline V gene sequence: CDR1 MDHEN, CDR2 SYDVKM. The ends were cut back, 3 bases at V and 3 bases at J, with 9 bases in the middle. This CDR3 is built from 13 residues. The DNA for the CDR3 is TGTGCCAGCAGTTTGGTAGGGCTCTACGAGCAGTACTTC. Protein: CASSLVGLYEQYF.

This chain uses TRBV30 with TRBJ2-2; D remains unclear. V was clipped by 5 bases and J by 1 base, with 11 bases between them. This CDR3 has 14 amino acids. Per the germline V gene, CDR1 is GTSNPN and CDR2 is SVGIG (reference sequence). CDR3 residues: CAWAGHRNTGELFF. DNA for the CDR3: TGTGCCTGGGCAGGTCATAGGAACACCGGGGAGCTGTTTTTT. Supplemented by reference TRBV30 and TRBJ2-2, the full variable domain reads SQTIHQWPATLVQPVGSPLSLECTVEGTSNPNLYWYRQAAGRGLQLLFYSVGIGQISSEVPQNLSASRPQDRQFILSSKKLLLSDSGFYLCAWAGHRNTGELFFGEGSRLTVL.

The CDR3 is CASSYITGAGEQYF. As DNA, the CDR3 is TGTGCCAGCAGTTACATAACGGGAGCGGGCGAGCAGTACTTC. The V and J genes are TRBV27 and TRBJ2-7; TRBD2 might be the D (6 bases). V lost 4 bases to trimming and J lost 6 bases, with 16 bases between them. CDR1 and CDR2 from the germline V gene are MNHEY and SMNVEV (reference sequence). The CDR3 spans 14 residues.

The chain is built from TRBV18 and TRBJ1-3; D is ambiguous. The CDR3 runs to 13 residues. V was trimmed by 0 bases and J by 4 bases, leaving 4 bases between them. The germline V gene encodes CDR1 KGHSH and CDR2 LQKENI. The CDR3 DNA reads TGTGCCAGCTCACCACCTCCGGGAAACACCATATATTTT. Encoded protein: CASSPPPGNTIYF.

The chain employs TRBV10-3 and TRBJ2-1; 16 bases align to TRBD2. In germline, CDR1 is ENHRY, CDR2 SYGVKD. This CDR3 contains 16 residues. V dropped 2 bases and J dropped 7; count of bases not matched to a gene: 2. The CDR3 loop reads CAISEGTSGRGNEQFF. In DNA, the CDR3 is TGTGCCATCAGTGAGGGGACTAGCGGGAGGGGGAATGAGCAGTTCTTC.

This clone came up once. The rearrangement uses TRBV6-2 or TRBV6-3 and TRBJ2-5; 8 positions match TRBD1. The V and J ends lost 4 bases and 6 bases, in that order; junction bases with no gene match: 10. This CDR3 is built from 15 residues. Per the germline V gene, CDR1 is MNHEY and CDR2 is SVGEGT. Here the CDR3 DNA reads TGTGCCAGCAGTTTTCTAGGACAGGGTCGGAAGACCCAGTACTTC. Protein product: CASSFLGQGRKTQYF.

The rearrangement uses TRBV19 and TRBJ1-3; no clear D. Trimming removed 4 bases from V and 2 bases from J, with 9 bases in between. The CDR3 is made up of 14 amino acids. Germline loops: CDR1 LNHDA, CDR2 SQIVND (reference sequence). The CDR3 loop reads CASSRLETGNTIYF. In DNA form, the CDR3 reads TGTGCCAGTAGTAGGCTTGAGACTGGAAACACCATATATTTT.

V and J are TRBV6-1 and TRBJ2-7; weak D call: TRBD1 (5 bases). Trimming pared 3 bases from V and 2 bases from J, leaving 14 bases between. The CDR3 spans 15 residues. Germline values: CDR1 MNHNS, CDR2 SASEGT. Here the CDR3 reads CASSETTAGPYEQYF. The DNA of the CDR3 is TGTGCCAGCAGTGAGACGACGGCAGGGCCCTACGAGCAGTACTTC.

The rearrangement joins TRBV7-2 to TRBJ1-1; 7 nucleotides line up with TRBD1. V gave up 5 bases and J gave up 1 base; unmatched junction bases: 10. The CDR3 totals 16 residues. Germline-derived CDR1 and CDR2 are SGHTA and FQGNSA. The CDR3 protein is CASSPWGGTANTEAFF. CDR3 nucleotide sequence: TGTGCCAGCAGCCCGTGGGGGGGGACAGCGAACACTGAAGCTTTCTTT.

The V call is TRBV4-3, the J call TRBJ1-2; D remains ambiguous. CDR1 and CDR2 from the germline V gene are LGHNA and YSLEER. This CDR3 has 13 residues. V was trimmed by 3 bases and J by 8 bases, leaving 13 bases between them. The CDR3, as DNA: TGCGCCAGCAGCCACAGAAGAAGTCAGGGCTACACCTTC. Its translation: CASSHRRSQGYTF.

V is TRBV19 and J is TRBJ1-5; tentatively, D is TRBD1 (5 bases). Germline CDR1 reads LNHDA; CDR2 reads SQIVND (reference sequence). CDR3 length: 13 amino acids. The V gene lost 4 bases and the J gene lost 7 bases, with 11 bases spanning the gap. The CDR3 loop reads CASSTGRDQPQHF. DNA of the CDR3: TGTGCCAGTAGTACGGGCAGGGACCAGCCCCAGCATTTT. Together with reference TRBV19 and TRBJ1-5, the CDR3 gives the full variable domain: DGGITQSPKYLFRKEGQNVTLSCEQNLNHDAMYWYRQDPGQGLRLIYYSQIVNDFQKGDIAEGYSVSREKKESFPLTVTSAQKNPTAFYLCASSTGRDQPQHFGDGTRLSIL.

CDR3 region: CASSMGMSLANTIYF. The CDR3 nucleotides read TGTGCCAGCAGTATGGGCATGTCTCTAGCGAACACCATATATTTT. V usage is TRBV28 and J usage is TRBJ1-3; D is uncertain. The CDR3 spans 15 residues. The V end was cut by 5 bases, the J end by 7 bases, with 18 bases between. CDR1 MDHEN and CDR2 SYDVKM come from the germline V gene. Supplemented by reference TRBV28 and TRBJ1-3, the full variable domain reads DVKVTQSSRYLVKRTGEKVFLECVQDMDHENMFWYRQDPGLGLRLIYFSYDVKMKEKGDIPEGYSVSREKKERFSLILESASTNQTSMYLCASSMGMSLANTIYFGEGSWLTVV.

The genes are TRBV2 and TRBJ1-3; D uncertain. V was clipped by 3 bases and J by 16 bases, with 19 bases between them. Per the germline V gene, CDR1 is SNHLY and CDR2 is FYNNEI. CDR3 length: 13 residues. The CDR3 nucleotides are TGTGCCAGCAGTGATCCATCACATTCGGATATGTATTTT. It codes for CASSDPSHSDMYF.

This clone showed up just once. The chain combines TRBV28 with TRBJ1-2; unclear D gene. V lost 1 base and J 2 bases, leaving 8 bases between the germline ends. Germline assignment: CDR1 MDHEN and CDR2 SYDVKM. The CDR3 length is 14 residues. DNA of the CDR3: TGTGCCAGCAGTTTATCCCGGCGGAACTATGGCTACACCTTC. Protein: CASSLSRRNYGYTF.

The J gene is TRBJ2-7, the V gene TRBV6-2 or TRBV6-3; TRBD1 or TRBD2 may be the D gene (5 bases each). The CDR3 totals 15 residues. Germline CDR1 reads MNHEY; CDR2 reads SVGEGT. Trimming took 5 bases from V and 2 from J, leaving 16 bases between them. As DNA, the CDR3 is TGTGCCAGCAGTCGGCCCGGGGCGTCTACCTACGAGCAGTACTTC. Translated: CASSRPGASTYEQYF.

The rearrangement links TRBV28 to TRBJ2-1, with D unclear. This CDR3 is 16 amino acids long. In germline, CDR1 is MDHEN, CDR2 SYDVKM. The V gene lost 6 bases and the J gene lost 0 bases, with 15 bases spanning the gap. The CDR3 DNA sequence: TGTGCCAGCAGCCTGACCCCGTACGGCTCCTACAATGAGCAGTTCTTC. This translates into CASSLTPYGSYNEQFF.

V usage is TRBV4-2 and J usage is TRBJ2-3, with 9 bases fitting TRBD1. Germline V CDR1 and CDR2: LGHNA, YNFKEQ. The CDR3 covers 17 residues. Unmatched junction bases numbered 10, after V lost 1 base and J lost 5 bases. The DNA for the CDR3 is TGTGCCAGCAGCCAAGGAGTCGGACAGGGGATTCGAGATACGCAGTATTTT. Translating it yields CASSQGVGQGIRDTQYF.

This sequence joins TRBV29-1 and TRBJ2-1; D is perhaps TRBD2 (5 bases). Trimming removed 4 bases from V and 10 bases from J, with 14 bases in between. CDR3 length: 12 amino acids. CDR1 is SQVTM, CDR2 ANQGSEA, per germline. DNA of the CDR3: TGCAGCGTTGTGGCCGGGGTTAGGGAGCAGTTCTTC. As protein: CSVVAGVREQFF.